A single TCR beta chain is shown here with its context. Its antigen is not identified. Investigators reverse transcribed all isolated RNA, so they sequenced expressed TCRB transcripts. Using immunoSEQ multiplex PCR, the repertoire was profiled, and TCRdb retains in-frame clones only, with some absent. The sample shows 300,000 to 350,000 clones, roughly 13% of them seen only once. These data are taken from a study of beta chain features in type 1 diabetes. Study-wide results and caveats: Equally in patients and controls, PCR might preferentially amplify shorter templates. People with Type 1 diabetes carried modestly yet significantly shorter TCRB CDR3s in all four CD4+ subsets.

This CDR3 is 12 amino acids long. The V segment lost 7 bases and the J segment 6 bases; nucleotides outside the gene matches: 6. Germline CDR1 MDHEN, CDR2 SYDVKM. The sequenced sample consisted of naive CD4+ T cells from blood. The rearrangement uses TRBV28 and TRBJ2-7, with 7 bases aligning to TRBD1. The TCR comes from a woman aged 18-35 years with type 1 diabetes. CDR3 in DNA: TGTGCCAGCAACGACAGGGTTTCCGAGCAGTACTTC. This sequence encodes CASNDRVSEQYF.